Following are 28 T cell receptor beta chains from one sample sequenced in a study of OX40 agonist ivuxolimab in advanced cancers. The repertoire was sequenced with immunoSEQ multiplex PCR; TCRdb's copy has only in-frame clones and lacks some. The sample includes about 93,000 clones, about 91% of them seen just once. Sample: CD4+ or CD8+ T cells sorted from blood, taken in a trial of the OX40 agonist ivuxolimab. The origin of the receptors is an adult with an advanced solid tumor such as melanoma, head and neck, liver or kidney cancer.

The DNA for the CDR3 is TGTGCCTGGAGTGTACGATGGAGGGGCGAAAAACTGTTTTTT. Amino acid sequence: CAWSVRWRGEKLFF. The chain couples TRBV30 to TRBJ1-4, with a possible D match to TRBD1 (5 bases). The V gene's germline CDR1 is GTSNPN and CDR2 SVGIG (reference sequence). Deletions cut 0 bases from V and 8 bases from J, with 13 bases between. The CDR3 runs to 14 residues.

As DNA, the CDR3 is TGTGCCAGCTCACCATCGACAGGGGCCCCTGAAGCTTTCTTT. It encodes CASSPSTGAPEAFF. This rearrangement joins TRBV18 to TRBJ1-1; 8 bases map to TRBD1. Trimming took 2 bases from V and 6 from J; bases not matched to a gene: 5. The CDR3 runs to 14 residues. CDR1 and CDR2 from the germline V gene are KGHSH and LQKENI.

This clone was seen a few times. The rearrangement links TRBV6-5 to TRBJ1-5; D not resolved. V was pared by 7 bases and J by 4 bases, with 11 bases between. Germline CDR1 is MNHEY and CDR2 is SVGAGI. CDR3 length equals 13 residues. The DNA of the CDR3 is TGTGCCAGCACCCGCGGGGAAAATCAGCCCCAGCATTTT. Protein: CASTRGENQPQHF.

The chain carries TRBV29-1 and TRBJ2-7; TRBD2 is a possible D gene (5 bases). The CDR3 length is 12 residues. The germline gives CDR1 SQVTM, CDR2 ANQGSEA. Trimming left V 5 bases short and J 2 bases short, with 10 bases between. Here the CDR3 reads CSVRGTAYEQYF. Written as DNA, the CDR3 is TGCAGCGTTCGGGGAACCGCCTACGAGCAGTACTTC.

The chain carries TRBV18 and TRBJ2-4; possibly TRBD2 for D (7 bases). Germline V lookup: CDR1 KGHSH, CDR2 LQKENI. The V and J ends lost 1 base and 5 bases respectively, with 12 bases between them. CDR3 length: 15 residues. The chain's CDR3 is CASSPQRGGQNIQYF. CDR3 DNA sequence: TGTGCCAGCTCACCACAGAGGGGGGGTCAAAACATTCAGTACTTC. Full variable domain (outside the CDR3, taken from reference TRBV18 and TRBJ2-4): NAGVMQNPRHLVRRRGQEARLRCSPMKGHSHVYWYRQLPEEGLKFMVYLQKENIIDESGMPKERFSAEFPKEGPSILRIQQVVRGDSAAYFCASSPQRGGQNIQYFGAGTRLSVL.

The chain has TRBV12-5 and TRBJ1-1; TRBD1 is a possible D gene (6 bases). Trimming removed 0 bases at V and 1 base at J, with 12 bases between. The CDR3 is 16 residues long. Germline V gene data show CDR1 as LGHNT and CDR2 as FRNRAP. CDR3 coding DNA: TGTGCTAGTGGTTTGGTACGATACAGGGCGAACACTGAAGCTTTCTTT. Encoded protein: CASGLVRYRANTEAFF.

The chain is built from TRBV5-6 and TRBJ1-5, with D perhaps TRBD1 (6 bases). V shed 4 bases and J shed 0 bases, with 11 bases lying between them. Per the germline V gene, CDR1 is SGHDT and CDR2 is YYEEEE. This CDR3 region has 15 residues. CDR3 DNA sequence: TGTGCCAGCAGCATCGGACAGAATAGCAATCAGCCCCAGCATTTT. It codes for CASSIGQNSNQPQHF.

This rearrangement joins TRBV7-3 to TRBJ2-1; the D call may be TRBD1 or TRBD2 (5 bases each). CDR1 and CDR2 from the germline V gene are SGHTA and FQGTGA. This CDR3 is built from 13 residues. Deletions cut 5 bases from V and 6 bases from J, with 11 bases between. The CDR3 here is CASSKLGVNEQFF. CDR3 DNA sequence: TGTGCCAGCAGCAAATTGGGGGTCAATGAGCAGTTCTTC.

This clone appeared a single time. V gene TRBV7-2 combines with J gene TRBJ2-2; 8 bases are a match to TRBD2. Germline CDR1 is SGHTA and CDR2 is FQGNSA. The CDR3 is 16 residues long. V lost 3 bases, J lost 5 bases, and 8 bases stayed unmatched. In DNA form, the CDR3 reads TGTGCCAGCAGCTTGACCAGGACTAGCAAAACCGGGGAGCTGTTTTTT. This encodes CASSLTRTSKTGELFF.

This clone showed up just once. The CDR3 DNA reads as TGTGCCAGCAGAGCCGGTGGGGGGGCCAATCAGCCCCAGCATTTT. Its protein product is CASRAGGGANQPQHF. The J gene is TRBJ1-5, the V gene TRBV7-6, with D possibly being TRBD1 (6 bases). The V gene's germline CDR1 is SGHVS and CDR2 FNYEAQ. The germline V and J ends were trimmed by 6 bases and 3 bases, with 15 bases remaining between them. The CDR3 consists of 15 residues. Full variable domain (outside the CDR3, taken from reference TRBV7-6 and TRBJ1-5): GAGVSQSPRYKVTKRGQDVALRCDPISGHVSLYWYRQALGQGPEFLTYFNYEAQQDKSGLPNDRFSAERPEGSISTLTIQRTEQRDSAMYRCASRAGGGANQPQHFGDGTRLSIL.

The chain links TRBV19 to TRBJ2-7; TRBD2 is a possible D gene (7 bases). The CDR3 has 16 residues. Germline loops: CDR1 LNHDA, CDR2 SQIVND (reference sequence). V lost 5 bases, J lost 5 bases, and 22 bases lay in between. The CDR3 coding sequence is TGTGCCAGTAGTCCTAGGGGGAGGGAAAGGAACAACGAGCAGTACTTC. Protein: CASSPRGRERNNEQYF.

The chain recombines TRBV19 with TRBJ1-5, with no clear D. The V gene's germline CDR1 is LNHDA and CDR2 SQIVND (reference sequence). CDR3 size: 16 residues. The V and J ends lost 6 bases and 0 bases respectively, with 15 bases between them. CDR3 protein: CASRPAGYYSNQPQHF. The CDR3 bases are TGTGCCAGTAGACCAGCGGGGTATTATAGCAATCAGCCCCAGCATTTT. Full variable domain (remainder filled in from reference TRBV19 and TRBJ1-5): DGGITQSPKYLFRKEGQNVTLSCEQNLNHDAMYWYRQDPGQGLRLIYYSQIVNDFQKGDIAEGYSVSREKKESFPLTVTSAQKNPTAFYLCASRPAGYYSNQPQHFGDGTRLSIL.

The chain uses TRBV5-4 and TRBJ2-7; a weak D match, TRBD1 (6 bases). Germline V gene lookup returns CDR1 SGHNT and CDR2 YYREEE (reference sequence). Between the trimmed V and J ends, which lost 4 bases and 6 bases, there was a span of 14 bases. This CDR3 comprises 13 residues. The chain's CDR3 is CASSPNTGLEQYF. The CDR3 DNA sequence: TGTGCCAGCAGCCCAAACACAGGGCTCGAGCAGTACTTC. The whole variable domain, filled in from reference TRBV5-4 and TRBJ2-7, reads ETGVTQSPTHLIKTRGQQVTLRCSSQSGHNTVSWYQQALGQGPQFIFQYYREEENGRGNFPPRFSGLQFPNYSSELNVNALELDDSALYLCASSPNTGLEQYFGPGTRLTVT.

CDR3 region: CALRVYNEQFF. As DNA, the CDR3 is TGTGCCTTGCGGGTTTACAATGAGCAGTTCTTC. The rearrangement joins TRBV30 to TRBJ2-1, with TRBD2 as a possible D gene (5 bases). CDR3 size: 11 residues. Germline CDR1 reads GTSNPN; CDR2 reads SVGIG (reference sequence). V was pared by 7 bases and J by 4 bases, with 8 bases between.

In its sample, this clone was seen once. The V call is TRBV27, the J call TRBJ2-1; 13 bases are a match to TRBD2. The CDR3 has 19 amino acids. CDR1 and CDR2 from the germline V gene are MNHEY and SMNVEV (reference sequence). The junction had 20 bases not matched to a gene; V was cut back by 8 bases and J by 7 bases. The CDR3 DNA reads TGTGCCAGCGCGAAACTAACCAAAACCCCGGGACTAGCGGGGAATGAGCAGTTCTTC. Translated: CASAKLTKTPGLAGNEQFF.

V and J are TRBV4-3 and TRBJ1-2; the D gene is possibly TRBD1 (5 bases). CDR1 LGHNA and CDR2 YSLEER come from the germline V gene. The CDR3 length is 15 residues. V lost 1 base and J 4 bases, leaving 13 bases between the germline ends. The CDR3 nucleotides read TGCGCCAGCAGCCAAGTGGGGACCGCCATCTATGGCTACACCTTC. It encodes CASSQVGTAIYGYTF.

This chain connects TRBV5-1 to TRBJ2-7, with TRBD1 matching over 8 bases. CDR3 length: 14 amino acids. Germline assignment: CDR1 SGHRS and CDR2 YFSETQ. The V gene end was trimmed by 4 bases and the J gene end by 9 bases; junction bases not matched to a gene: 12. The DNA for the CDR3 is TGCGCCAGCAGCACCGGACAGGGTGCTACTAGGCAGTACTTC. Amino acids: CASSTGQGATRQYF.

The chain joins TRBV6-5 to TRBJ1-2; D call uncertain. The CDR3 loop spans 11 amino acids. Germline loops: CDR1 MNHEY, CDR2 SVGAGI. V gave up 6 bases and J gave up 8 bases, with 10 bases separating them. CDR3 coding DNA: TGTGCCAGCAGGAGGGAGGCGGGCTACACCTTC. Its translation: CASRREAGYTF.

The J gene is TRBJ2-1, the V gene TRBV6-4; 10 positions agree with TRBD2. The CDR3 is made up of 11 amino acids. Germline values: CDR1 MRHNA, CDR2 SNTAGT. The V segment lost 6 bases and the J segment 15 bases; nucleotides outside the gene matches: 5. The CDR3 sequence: CASRRAGGRFF. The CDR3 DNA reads TGTGCCAGCAGACGAGCGGGGGGGAGGTTCTTC.

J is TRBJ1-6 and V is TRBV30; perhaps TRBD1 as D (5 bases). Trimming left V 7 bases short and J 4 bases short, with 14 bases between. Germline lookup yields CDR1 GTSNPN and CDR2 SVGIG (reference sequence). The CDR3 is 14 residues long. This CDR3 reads CAFQLGQYNSPLHF. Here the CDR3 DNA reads TGTGCCTTCCAACTGGGGCAGTATAATTCACCCCTCCACTTT.

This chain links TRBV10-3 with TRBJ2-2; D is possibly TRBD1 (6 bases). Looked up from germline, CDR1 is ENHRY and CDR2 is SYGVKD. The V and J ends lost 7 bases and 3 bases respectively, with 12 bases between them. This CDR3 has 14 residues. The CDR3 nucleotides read TGTGCCATCACTCCCGGACAGTACACCGGGGAGCTGTTTTTT. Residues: CAITPGQYTGELFF.

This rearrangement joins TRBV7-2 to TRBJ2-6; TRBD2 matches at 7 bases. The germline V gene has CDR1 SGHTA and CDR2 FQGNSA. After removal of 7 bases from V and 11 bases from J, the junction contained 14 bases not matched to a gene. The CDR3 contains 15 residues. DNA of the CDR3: TGTGCCAGCACCCCGAGGGAGGGTTTGTTACACGTCCTGACTTTC. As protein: CASTPREGLLHVLTF.

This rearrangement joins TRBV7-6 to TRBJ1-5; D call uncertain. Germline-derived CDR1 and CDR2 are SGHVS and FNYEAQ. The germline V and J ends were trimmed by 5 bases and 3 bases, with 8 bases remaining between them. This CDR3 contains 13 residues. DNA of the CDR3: TGTGCCAGCAGCCAGACGTACAATCAGCCCCAGCATTTT. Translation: CASSQTYNQPQHF.

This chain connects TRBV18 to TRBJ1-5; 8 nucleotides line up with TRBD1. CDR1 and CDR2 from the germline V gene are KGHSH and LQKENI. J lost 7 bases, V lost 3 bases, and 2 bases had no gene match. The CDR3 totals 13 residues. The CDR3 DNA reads TGTGCCAGCTCACCGGACAGGGCCCAGCCCCAGCATTTT. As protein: CASSPDRAQPQHF.

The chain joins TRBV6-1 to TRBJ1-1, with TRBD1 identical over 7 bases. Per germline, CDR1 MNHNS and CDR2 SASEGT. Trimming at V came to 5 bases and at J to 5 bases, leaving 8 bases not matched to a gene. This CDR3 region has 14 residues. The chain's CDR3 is CASSSTGSWTEAFF. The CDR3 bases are TGTGCCAGCAGTTCGACAGGGTCTTGGACTGAAGCTTTCTTT.

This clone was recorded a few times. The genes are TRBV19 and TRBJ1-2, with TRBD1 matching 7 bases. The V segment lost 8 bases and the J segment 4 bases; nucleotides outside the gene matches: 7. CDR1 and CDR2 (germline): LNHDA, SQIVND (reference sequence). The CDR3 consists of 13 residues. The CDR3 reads CASSDRVSYGYTF. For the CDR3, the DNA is TGTGCCAGTTCTGACAGGGTGTCCTATGGCTACACCTTC.

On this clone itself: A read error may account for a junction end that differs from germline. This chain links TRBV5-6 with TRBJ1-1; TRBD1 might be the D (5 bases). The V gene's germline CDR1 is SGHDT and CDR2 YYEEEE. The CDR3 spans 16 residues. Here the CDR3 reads CASSLRAGRVNTEAFF. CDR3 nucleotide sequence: TGTGCCAGCAGCTTGAGGGCAGGGAGAGTGAATACTGAAGCTTTCTTT. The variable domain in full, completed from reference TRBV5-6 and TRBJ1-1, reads DAGVTQSPTHLIKTRGQQVTLRCSPKSGHDTVSWYQQALGQGPQFIFQYYEEEERQRGNFPDRFSGHQFPNYSSELNVNALLLGDSALYLCASSLRAGRVNTEAFFGQGTRLTVV.

CDR3 sequence: CASSPRRASSGNTIYF. CDR3 bases: TGTGCCAGCAGCCCCCGAAGGGCGAGCTCTGGAAACACCATATATTTT. The chain is built from TRBV7-9 and TRBJ1-3; D call uncertain. This CDR3 contains 16 residues. Looked up from germline, CDR1 is SEHNR and CDR2 is FQNEAQ (reference sequence). V was cut by 5 bases and J by 0 bases, with 14 bases left in between.